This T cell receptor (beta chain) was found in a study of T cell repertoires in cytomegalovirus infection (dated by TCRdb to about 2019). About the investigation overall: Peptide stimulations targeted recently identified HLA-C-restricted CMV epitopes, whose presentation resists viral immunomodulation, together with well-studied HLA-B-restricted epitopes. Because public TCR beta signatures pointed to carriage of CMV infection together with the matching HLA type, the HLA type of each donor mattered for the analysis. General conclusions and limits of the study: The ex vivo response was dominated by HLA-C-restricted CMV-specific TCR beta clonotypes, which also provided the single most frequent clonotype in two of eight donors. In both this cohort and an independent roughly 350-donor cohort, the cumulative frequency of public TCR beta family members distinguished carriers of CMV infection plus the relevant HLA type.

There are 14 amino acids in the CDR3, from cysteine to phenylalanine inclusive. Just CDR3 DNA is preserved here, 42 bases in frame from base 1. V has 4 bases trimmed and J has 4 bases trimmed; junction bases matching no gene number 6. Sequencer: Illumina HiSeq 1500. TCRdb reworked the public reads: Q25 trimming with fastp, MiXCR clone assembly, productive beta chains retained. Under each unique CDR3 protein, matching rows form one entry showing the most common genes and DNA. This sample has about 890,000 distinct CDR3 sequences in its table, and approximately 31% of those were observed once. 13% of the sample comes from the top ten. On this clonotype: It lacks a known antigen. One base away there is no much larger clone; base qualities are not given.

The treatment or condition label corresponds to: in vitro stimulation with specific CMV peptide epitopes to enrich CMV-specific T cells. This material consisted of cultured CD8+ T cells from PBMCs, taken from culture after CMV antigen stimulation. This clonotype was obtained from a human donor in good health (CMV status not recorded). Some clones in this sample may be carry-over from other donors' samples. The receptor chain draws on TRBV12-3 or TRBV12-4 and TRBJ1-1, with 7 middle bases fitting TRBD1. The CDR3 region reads CASSSDRLGTEAFF. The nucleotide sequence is TGTGCCAGCAGTTCGGACAGGCTCGGCACTGAAGCTTTCTTT.